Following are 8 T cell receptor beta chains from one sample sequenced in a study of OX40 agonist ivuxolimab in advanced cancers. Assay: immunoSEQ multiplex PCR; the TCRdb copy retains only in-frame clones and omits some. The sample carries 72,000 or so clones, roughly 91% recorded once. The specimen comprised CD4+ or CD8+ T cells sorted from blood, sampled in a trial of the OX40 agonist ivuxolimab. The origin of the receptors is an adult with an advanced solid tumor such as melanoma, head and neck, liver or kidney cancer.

The DNA for the CDR3 is TGTGCCAGCAGCTCATCTAGCGGGAGCAATGAGCAGTTCTTC. Amino acids: CASSSSSGSNEQFF. V and J are TRBV5-6 and TRBJ2-1, with TRBD2 matching 10 bases. Germline lookup yields CDR1 SGHDT and CDR2 YYEEEE. The CDR3 loop spans 14 amino acids. Germline trimming cut 3 bases from V and 6 bases from J; bases unmatched to any gene: 3.

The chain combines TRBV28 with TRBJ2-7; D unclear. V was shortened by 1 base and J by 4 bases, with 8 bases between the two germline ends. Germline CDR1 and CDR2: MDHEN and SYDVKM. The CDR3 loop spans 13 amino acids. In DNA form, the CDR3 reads TGTGCCAGCAGTTTATCTTCCCCTTACGAGCAGTACTTC. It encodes CASSLSSPYEQYF.

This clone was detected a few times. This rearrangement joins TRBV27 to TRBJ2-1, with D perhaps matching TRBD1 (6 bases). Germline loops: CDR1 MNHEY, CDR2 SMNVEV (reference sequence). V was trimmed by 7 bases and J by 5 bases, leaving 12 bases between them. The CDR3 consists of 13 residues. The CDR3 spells CASTDRQDNEQFF. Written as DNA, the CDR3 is TGTGCCAGCACCGATCGACAGGACAATGAGCAGTTCTTC.

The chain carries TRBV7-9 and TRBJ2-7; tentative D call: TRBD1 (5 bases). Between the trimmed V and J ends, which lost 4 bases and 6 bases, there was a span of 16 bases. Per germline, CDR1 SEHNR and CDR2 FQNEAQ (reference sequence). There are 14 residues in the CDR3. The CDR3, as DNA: TGTGCCAGCAGCTCCCAACTGGGGCGCGGCGAGCAGTACTTC. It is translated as CASSSQLGRGEQYF.

Here the CDR3 reads CASSLAGLQETQYF. The CDR3 DNA is TGTGCCAGCAGCTTAGCGGGCCTTCAAGAGACCCAGTACTTC. V and J are TRBV7-8 and TRBJ2-5, with D hard to call. Germline V gives CDR1 SGHVS, CDR2 FQNEAQ. Trimming took 0 bases from V and 2 from J, leaving 7 bases between them. The CDR3 spans 14 residues.

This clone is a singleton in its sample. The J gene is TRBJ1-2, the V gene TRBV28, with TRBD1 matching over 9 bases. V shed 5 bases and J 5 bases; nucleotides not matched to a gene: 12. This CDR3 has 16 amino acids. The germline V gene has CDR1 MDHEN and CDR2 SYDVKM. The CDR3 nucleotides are TGTGCCAGCAGTGGGGACAGGGCCGTTTCAGCTTATGGCTACACCTTC. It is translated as CASSGDRAVSAYGYTF.

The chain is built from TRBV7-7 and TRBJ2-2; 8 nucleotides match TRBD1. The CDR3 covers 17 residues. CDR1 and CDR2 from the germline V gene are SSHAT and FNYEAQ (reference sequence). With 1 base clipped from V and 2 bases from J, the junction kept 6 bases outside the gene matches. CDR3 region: CASSLGLGQVNTGELFF. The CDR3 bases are TGTGCCAGCAGCTTAGGCCTGGGACAGGTCAACACCGGGGAGCTGTTTTTT.

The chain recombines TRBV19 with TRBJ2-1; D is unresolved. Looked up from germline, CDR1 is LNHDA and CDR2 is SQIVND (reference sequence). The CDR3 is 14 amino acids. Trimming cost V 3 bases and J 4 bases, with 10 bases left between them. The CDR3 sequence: CASSMRRNYNEQFF. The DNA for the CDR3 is TGTGCCAGTAGTATGCGGCGGAATTACAATGAGCAGTTCTTC.